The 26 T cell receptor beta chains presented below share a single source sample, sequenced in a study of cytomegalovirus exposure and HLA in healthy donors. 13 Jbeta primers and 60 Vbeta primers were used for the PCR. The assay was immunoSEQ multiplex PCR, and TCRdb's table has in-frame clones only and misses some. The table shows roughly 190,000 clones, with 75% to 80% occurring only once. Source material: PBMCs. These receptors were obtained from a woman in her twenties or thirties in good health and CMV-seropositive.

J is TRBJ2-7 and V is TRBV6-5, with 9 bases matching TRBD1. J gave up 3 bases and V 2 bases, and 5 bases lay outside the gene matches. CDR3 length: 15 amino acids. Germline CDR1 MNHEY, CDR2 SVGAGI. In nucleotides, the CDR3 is TGTGCCAGCAGTTACGGGGGACAGGGAAACTACGAGCAGTACTTC. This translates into CASSYGGQGNYEQYF.

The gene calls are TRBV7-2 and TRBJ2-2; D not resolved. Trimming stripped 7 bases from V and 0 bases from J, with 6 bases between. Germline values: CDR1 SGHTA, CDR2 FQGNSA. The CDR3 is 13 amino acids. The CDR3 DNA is TGTGCCAGCACCCCATCGAACACCGGGGAGCTGTTTTTT. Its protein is CASTPSNTGELFF.

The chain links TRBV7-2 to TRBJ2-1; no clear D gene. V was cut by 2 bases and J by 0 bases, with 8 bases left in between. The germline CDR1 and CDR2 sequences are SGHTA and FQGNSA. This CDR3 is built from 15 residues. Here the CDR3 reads CASSLTPSSYNEQFF. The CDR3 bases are TGTGCCAGCAGCTTAACGCCGAGCTCCTACAATGAGCAGTTCTTC. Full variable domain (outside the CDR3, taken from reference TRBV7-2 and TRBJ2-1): GAGVSQSPSNKVTEKGKDVELRCDPISGHTALYWYRQSLGQGLEFLIYFQGNSAPDKSGLPSDRFSAERTGGSVSTLTIQRTQQEDSAVYLCASSLTPSSYNEQFFGPGTRLTVL.

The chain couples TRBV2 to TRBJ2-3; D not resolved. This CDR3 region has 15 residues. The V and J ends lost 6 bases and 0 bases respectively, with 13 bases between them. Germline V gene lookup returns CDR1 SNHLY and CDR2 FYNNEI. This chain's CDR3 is CASSAEAASTDTQYF. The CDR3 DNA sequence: TGTGCCAGCAGCGCTGAGGCAGCTAGCACAGATACGCAGTATTTT.

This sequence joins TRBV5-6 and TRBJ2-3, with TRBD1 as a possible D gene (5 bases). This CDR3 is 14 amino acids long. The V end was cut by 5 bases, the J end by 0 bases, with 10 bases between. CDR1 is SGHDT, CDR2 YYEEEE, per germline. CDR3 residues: CASRRGISTDTQYF. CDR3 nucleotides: TGTGCCAGCAGAAGGGGCATCAGCACAGATACGCAGTATTTT.

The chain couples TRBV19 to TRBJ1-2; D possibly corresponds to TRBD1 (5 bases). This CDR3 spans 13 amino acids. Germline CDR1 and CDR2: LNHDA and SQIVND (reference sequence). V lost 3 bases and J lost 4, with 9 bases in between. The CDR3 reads CASSMGDSYGYTF. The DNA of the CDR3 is TGTGCCAGTAGTATGGGGGACTCCTATGGCTACACCTTC. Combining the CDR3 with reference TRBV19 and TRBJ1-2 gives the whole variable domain DGGITQSPKYLFRKEGQNVTLSCEQNLNHDAMYWYRQDPGQGLRLIYYSQIVNDFQKGDIAEGYSVSREKKESFPLTVTSAQKNPTAFYLCASSMGDSYGYTFGSGTRLTVV.

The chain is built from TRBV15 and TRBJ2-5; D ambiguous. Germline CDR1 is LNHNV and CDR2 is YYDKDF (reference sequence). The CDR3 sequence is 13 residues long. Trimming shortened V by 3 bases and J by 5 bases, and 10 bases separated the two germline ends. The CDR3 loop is CATSSRLRETQYF. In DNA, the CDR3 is TGTGCCACCAGCAGCAGGCTAAGGGAGACCCAGTACTTC.

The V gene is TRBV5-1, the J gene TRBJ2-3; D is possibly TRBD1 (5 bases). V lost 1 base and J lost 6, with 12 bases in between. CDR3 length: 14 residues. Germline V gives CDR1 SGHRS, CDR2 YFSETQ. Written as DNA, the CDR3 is TGCGCCAGCAGCTTGACAGGCGATTTTGATACGCAGTATTTT. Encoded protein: CASSLTGDFDTQYF.

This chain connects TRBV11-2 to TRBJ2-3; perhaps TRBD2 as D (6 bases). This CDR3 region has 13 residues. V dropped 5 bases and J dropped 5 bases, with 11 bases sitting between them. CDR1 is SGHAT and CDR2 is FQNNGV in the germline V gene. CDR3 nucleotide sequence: TGTGCCAGCAGCCACCCGGGGGTAGATACGCAGTATTTT. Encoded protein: CASSHPGVDTQYF.

The CDR3 DNA is TGTGCCAGCAGCTTGCTAGAGCTGAACACCGGGGAGCTGTTTTTT. Protein sequence: CASSLLELNTGELFF. The J gene is TRBJ2-2, the V gene TRBV5-4, with D unresolved. Per the germline V gene, CDR1 is SGHNT and CDR2 is YYREEE (reference sequence). The germline V and J ends were trimmed by 1 base and 1 base, with 8 bases remaining between them. The CDR3 runs to 15 residues.

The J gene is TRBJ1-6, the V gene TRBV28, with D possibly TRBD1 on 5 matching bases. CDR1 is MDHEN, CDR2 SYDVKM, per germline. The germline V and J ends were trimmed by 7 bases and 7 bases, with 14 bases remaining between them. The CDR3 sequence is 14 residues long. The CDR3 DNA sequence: TGTGCCAGCACCCCATCGACAGAAAATTCACCCCTCCACTTT. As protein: CASTPSTENSPLHF.

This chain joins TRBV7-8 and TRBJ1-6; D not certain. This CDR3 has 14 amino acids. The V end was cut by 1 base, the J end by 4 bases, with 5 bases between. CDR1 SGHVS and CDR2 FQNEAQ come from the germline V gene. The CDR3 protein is CASSLGGYNSPLHF. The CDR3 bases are TGTGCCAGCAGCTTAGGAGGGTATAATTCACCCCTCCACTTT.

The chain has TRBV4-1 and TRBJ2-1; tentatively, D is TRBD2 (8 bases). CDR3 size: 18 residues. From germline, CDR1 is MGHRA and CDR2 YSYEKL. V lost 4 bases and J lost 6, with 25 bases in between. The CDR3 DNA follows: TGCGCCAGCAGCCCCACCGGGACAGCGCGGGAGGCCGGCAATGAGCAGTTCTTC. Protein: CASSPTGTAREAGNEQFF.

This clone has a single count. The DNA of the CDR3 is TGTGCCAGCAGCAAACTCCTCGGGGGTAGTTATGAGCAGTTCTTC. It specifies CASSKLLGGSYEQFF. The chain has TRBV5-4 and TRBJ2-1; weak D call: TRBD2 (6 bases). Germline V CDR1 and CDR2: SGHNT, YYREEE (reference sequence). This CDR3 region has 15 residues. V was shortened by 4 bases and J by 8 bases, with 19 bases between the two germline ends.

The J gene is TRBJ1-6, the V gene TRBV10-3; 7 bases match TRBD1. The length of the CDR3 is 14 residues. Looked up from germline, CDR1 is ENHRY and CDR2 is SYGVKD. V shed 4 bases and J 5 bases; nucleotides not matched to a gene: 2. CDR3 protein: CAISVGTDNSPLHF. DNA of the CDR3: TGTGCCATCAGTGTTGGGACAGATAATTCACCCCTCCACTTT.

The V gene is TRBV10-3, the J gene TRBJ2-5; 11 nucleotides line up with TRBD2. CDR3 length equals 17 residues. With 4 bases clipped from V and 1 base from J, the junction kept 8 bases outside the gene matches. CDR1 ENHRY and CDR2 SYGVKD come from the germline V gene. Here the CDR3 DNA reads TGTGCCATCAGTGTAAGGCTAGCGGGAGGTCTCCAAGAGACCCAGTACTTC. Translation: CAISVRLAGGLQETQYF.

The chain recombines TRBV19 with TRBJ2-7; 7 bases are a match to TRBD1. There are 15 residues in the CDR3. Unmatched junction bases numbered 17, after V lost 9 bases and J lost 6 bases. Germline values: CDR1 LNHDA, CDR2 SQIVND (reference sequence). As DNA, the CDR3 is TGTGCCAGCCACCCCGTCAAGGGGGCGCTTAGCGAGCAGTACTTC. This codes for CASHPVKGALSEQYF.

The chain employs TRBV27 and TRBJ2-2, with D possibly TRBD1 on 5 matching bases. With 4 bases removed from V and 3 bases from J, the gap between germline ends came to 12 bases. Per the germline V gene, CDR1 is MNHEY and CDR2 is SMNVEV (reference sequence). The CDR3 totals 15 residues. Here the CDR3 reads CASSCWQGDTGELFF. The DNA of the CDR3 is TGTGCCAGCAGTTGTTGGCAGGGTGACACCGGGGAGCTGTTTTTT.

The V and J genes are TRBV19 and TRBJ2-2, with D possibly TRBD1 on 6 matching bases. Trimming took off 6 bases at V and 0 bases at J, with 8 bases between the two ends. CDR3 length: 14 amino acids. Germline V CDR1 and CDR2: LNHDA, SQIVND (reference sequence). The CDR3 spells CASRYRANTGELFF. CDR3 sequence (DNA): TGTGCCAGTAGGTACAGGGCGAACACCGGGGAGCTGTTTTTT.

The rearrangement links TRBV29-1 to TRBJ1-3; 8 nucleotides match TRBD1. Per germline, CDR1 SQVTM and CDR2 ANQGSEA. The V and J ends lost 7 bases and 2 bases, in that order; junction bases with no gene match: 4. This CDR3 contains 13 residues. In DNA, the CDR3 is TGCAGCGCCGGACAGGGAGCTGGAAACACCATATATTTT. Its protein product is CSAGQGAGNTIYF.

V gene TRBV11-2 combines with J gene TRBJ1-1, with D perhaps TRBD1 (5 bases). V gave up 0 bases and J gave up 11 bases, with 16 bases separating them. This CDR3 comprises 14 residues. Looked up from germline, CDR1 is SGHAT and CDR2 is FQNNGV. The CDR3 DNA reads TGTGCCAGCAGCTTAGAGGTTGCAGGGAAAGAGGCTTTCTTT. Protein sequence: CASSLEVAGKEAFF.

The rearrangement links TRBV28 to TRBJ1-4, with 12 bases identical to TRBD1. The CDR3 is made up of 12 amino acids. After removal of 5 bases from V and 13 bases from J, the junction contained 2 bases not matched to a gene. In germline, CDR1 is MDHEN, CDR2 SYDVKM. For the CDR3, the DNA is TGTGCCAGCAGTCCGGGACAGGGGGCACTGTTTTTT. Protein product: CASSPGQGALFF.

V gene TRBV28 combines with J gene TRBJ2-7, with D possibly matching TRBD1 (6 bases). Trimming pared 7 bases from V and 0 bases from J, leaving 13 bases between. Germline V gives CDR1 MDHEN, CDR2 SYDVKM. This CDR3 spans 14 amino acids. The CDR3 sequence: CASTLTGGSYEQYF. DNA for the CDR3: TGTGCCAGCACTTTGACAGGAGGCTCCTACGAGCAGTACTTC.

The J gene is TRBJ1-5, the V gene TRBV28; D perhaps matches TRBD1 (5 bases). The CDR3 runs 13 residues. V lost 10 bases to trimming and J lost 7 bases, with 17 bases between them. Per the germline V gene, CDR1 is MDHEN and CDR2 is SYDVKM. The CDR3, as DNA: TGTGCCACCCAGTCCAGGGTCAAACAGCCCCAGCATTTT. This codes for CATQSRVKQPQHF.

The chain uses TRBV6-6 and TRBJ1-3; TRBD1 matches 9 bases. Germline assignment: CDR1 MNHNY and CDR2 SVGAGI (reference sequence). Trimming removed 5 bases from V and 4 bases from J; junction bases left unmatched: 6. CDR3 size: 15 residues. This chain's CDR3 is CASSQTGQGGNTIYF. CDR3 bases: TGTGCCAGCAGTCAAACGGGACAGGGAGGAAACACCATATATTTT.

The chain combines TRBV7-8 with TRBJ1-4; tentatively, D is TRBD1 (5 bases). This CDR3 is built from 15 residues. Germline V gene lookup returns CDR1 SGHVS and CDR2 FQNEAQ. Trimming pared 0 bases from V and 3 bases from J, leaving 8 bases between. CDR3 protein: CASSLAGGANEKLFF. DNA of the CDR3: TGTGCCAGCAGCTTAGCGGGGGGGGCTAATGAAAAACTGTTTTTT.